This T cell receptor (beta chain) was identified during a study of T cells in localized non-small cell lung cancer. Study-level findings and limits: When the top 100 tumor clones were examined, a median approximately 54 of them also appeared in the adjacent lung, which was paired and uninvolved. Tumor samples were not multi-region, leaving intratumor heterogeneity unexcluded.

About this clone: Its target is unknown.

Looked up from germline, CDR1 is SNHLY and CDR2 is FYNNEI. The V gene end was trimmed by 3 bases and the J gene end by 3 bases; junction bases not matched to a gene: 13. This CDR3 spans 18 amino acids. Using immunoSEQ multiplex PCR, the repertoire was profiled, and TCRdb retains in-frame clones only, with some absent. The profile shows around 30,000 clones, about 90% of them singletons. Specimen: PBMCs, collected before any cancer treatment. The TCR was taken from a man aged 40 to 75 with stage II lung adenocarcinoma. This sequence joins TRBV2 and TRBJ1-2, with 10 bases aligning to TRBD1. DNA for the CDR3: TGTGCCAGCAGTGACTCTGCGGGTGGAGGACAGGGGGACTATGGCTACACCTTC. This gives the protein CASSDSAGGGQGDYGYTF.